This T cell receptor beta chain originates from a study of shared clonotypes between healthy human individuals. Study results and limitations: Naive CD4 clonotypes overlapped across a few donors at approximately 5.5%. Donor scarcity curtailed the genetic and exposure-history diversity represented herein.

The CDR3 is 15 residues long. The germline V gene encodes CDR1 SEHNR and CDR2 FQNEAQ (reference sequence). The V end was cut by 3 bases, the J end by 6 bases, with 17 bases between. At a deep level, the assay was run. For sorted subsets, about 0.2 ug DNA per replicate equaled roughly 30,000 T cell genomes. Method: immunoSEQ multiplex PCR; TCRdb's copy keeps in-frame clones and lacks some. The sample consists of around 2.1 million clones, about 92% of them appearing once. The naive CD8 population came from CD45RO-negative cells selected for CCR7, without terminally differentiated effector memory CD45RA+ cells. This clone was detected only once. No antigen is known for it.

The V and J genes are TRBV7-9 and TRBJ1-1, with a possible D match to TRBD1 (6 bases). The receptor comes from a man in his late teens or twenties in good health. Some clones in this sample may be carry-over from other donors' samples. Sequencing used naive CD8+ T cells from PBMCs. The CDR3: CASSFVRRGHPEAFF. The CDR3 DNA reads as TGTGCCAGCAGCTTTGTTCGTCGGGGGCACCCTGAAGCTTTCTTT.